Presented here are 12 T cell receptor beta chains from one specimen sequenced in a study of a mutant IDH1 vaccine in newly diagnosed glioma. Their antigen targets remain unknown. Time point indicated: week 5, during vaccination. Topical imiquimod accompanied each vaccine dose, which consisted of 300 ug of mutant IDH1 20-mer peptide. The method was immunoSEQ multiplex PCR; TCRdb's version includes in-frame clones alone and lacks a portion of them. The repertoire consists of 45,000 to 60,000 clones, with about 77% occurring once and the leading ten covering roughly 5.2%. Here the sequenced sample was PBMCs, taken from a glioma patient whose treatment included an IDH1 peptide vaccine. The receptors were sampled from a man aged 45-65 years with glioma.

This clone was seen a single time. This CDR3 is also generated by other DNA sequences in the sample. The J gene is TRBJ2-7, the V gene TRBV29-1; D is possibly TRBD1 (5 bases). V gave up 4 bases and J gave up 0 bases, with 7 bases separating them. The germline gives CDR1 SQVTM, CDR2 ANQGSEA. There are 12 residues in the CDR3. The CDR3 DNA reads as TGCAGCGTTGGGGGCCTCTCCTACGAGCAGTACTTC. Protein: CSVGGLSYEQYF.

The CDR3 nucleotides are TGTGCCAGCAGACTGGACAGGAACACTGAAGCTTTCTTT. Translated: CASRLDRNTEAFF. This sequence joins TRBV7-2 and TRBJ1-1, with D possibly being TRBD1 (6 bases). Germline CDR1 SGHTA, CDR2 FQGNSA. The CDR3 is made up of 13 amino acids. The germline V and J ends were trimmed by 6 bases and 1 base, with 9 bases remaining between them.

V gene TRBV6-1 combines with J gene TRBJ1-5; D gene ambiguous. The CDR3 is made up of 13 amino acids. Germline assignment: CDR1 MNHNS and CDR2 SASEGT. V gave up 7 bases and J gave up 3 bases, with 10 bases separating them. This CDR3 reads CASKRNNNQPQHF. CDR3 in DNA: TGTGCCAGCAAACGAAACAACAATCAGCCCCAGCATTTT.

This chain's CDR3 is CAISEKAYNEQFF. The CDR3 nucleotides are TGTGCCATCAGTGAAAAAGCCTACAATGAGCAGTTCTTC. J is TRBJ2-1 and V is TRBV10-3; no firm D call. Germline V CDR1 and CDR2: ENHRY, SYGVKD. The CDR3 covers 13 residues. Trimming took 3 bases from V and 2 from J, leaving 5 bases between them.

The chain links TRBV7-9 to TRBJ1-5; D remains ambiguous. From germline, CDR1 is SEHNR and CDR2 FQNEAQ (reference sequence). V dropped 8 bases and J dropped 0 bases, with 11 bases sitting between them. The CDR3 loop spans 14 amino acids. This CDR3 is CASGKENSNQPQHF. In nucleotides, the CDR3 is TGTGCCAGCGGAAAAGAAAATAGCAATCAGCCCCAGCATTTT.

V and J are TRBV7-9 and TRBJ1-5; TRBD1 aligns across 8 bases. Per germline, CDR1 SEHNR and CDR2 FQNEAQ (reference sequence). J gave up 4 bases and V 0 bases, and 2 bases lay outside the gene matches. The CDR3 consists of 15 residues. The CDR3 sequence: CASSLAGTGNQPQHF. The DNA of the CDR3 is TGTGCCAGCAGCTTAGCTGGGACAGGTAATCAGCCCCAGCATTTT.

The rearrangement links TRBV30 to TRBJ1-2; TRBD1 matches at 10 bases. The germline CDR1 and CDR2 sequences are GTSNPN and SVGIG (reference sequence). The J segment lost 8 bases and the V segment lost 1 base, leaving 7 bases of the junction unmatched. The CDR3 sequence is 14 residues long. Here the CDR3 reads CAWSEGRDRGGYTF. In nucleotides, the CDR3 is TGTGCCTGGAGTGAGGGGAGGGACAGGGGAGGCTACACCTTC.

The chain carries TRBV6-6 and TRBJ1-6; D perhaps matches TRBD1 (5 bases). Trimming removed 10 bases from V and 10 bases from J, with 17 bases in between. CDR3 length: 13 residues. Germline CDR1 and CDR2: MNHNY and SVGAGI (reference sequence). CDR3 residues: CATTPRVLSPLHF. DNA for the CDR3: TGTGCCACAACCCCCAGGGTTCTATCACCCCTCCACTTT.

The chain is built from TRBV5-6 and TRBJ2-7; either TRBD1 or TRBD2 may fit D (5 bases each). V dropped 7 bases and J dropped 0 bases, with 20 bases sitting between them. This CDR3 is 16 amino acids long. Germline V gene sequence: CDR1 SGHDT, CDR2 YYEEEE. CDR3 residues: CASGAGRAIPSYEQYF. The CDR3 DNA reads as TGTGCCAGCGGGGCCGGGCGGGCGATCCCCTCCTACGAGCAGTACTTC. The full variable domain, with the rest looked up from reference TRBV5-6 and TRBJ2-7, is DAGVTQSPTHLIKTRGQQVTLRCSPKSGHDTVSWYQQALGQGPQFIFQYYEEEERQRGNFPDRFSGHQFPNYSSELNVNALLLGDSALYLCASGAGRAIPSYEQYFGPGTRLTVT.

The chain links TRBV5-1 to TRBJ2-5; D may be TRBD1 (5 bases). CDR3 length equals 14 residues. The ends were cut back, 3 bases at V and 4 bases at J, with 13 bases in the middle. CDR1 is SGHRS and CDR2 is YFSETQ in the germline V gene. CDR3 nucleotides: TGCGCCAGCAGCTCTGGGGCTTGGGGAGAGACCCAGTACTTC. This sequence encodes CASSSGAWGETQYF.

The rearrangement uses TRBV5-5 and TRBJ1-5; D uncertain. The germline V gene encodes CDR1 SGHKS and CDR2 YYEKEE (reference sequence). The CDR3 consists of 13 residues. V shed 2 bases and J shed 3 bases, with 6 bases lying between them. The CDR3 DNA reads as TGTGCCAGCAGCTTTACAGCCAATCAGCCCCAGCATTTT. Translation gives CASSFTANQPQHF.

This sequence joins TRBV7-2 and TRBJ1-3; D uncertain. The CDR3 sequence is 13 residues long. Looked up from germline, CDR1 is SGHTA and CDR2 is FQGNSA. V was pared by 5 bases and J by 2 bases, with 7 bases between. DNA of the CDR3: TGTGCCAGCAGCAGGACGGCTGGAAACACCATATATTTT. It codes for CASSRTAGNTIYF. The whole variable domain, remainder taken from reference TRBV7-2 and TRBJ1-3, is GAGVSQSPSNKVTEKGKDVELRCDPISGHTALYWYRQSLGQGLEFLIYFQGNSAPDKSGLPSDRFSAERTGGSVSTLTIQRTQQEDSAVYLCASSRTAGNTIYFGEGSWLTVV.